This T cell receptor (beta chain) emerged from a study of TIL therapy for anti-PD-1-resistant metastatic lung cancer. Study-wide background: Most patients had lung adenocarcinoma; several tumors were EGFR-mutant, two ALK-rearranged; half smoked currently or formerly.

The libraries were made with immunoSEQ v3. The assay was immunoSEQ multiplex PCR, and TCRdb's table has in-frame clones only and misses some. Here the sample spans approximately 97,000 clones, about two thirds being singletons. Time point in this sample: pre-treatment sample, taken before nivolumab and TIL therapy. Most excised metastases sampled were pleural nodules or supraclavicular lymph nodes. Tumors were harvested before any PD-1/PD-L1 blockade. Adults with stage 4 NSCLC were enrolled in a phase I trial. In its sample, this clone was seen a few times. The V end was cut by 6 bases, the J end by 7 bases, with 9 bases between. This CDR3 is built from 10 residues. Germline CDR1 DFQATT, CDR2 SNEGSKA (reference sequence).

This chain links TRBV20-1 with TRBJ1-1, with a possible D match to TRBD1 (6 bases). The sequence came from a person aged 25 to 80 with non-small cell lung cancer. This specimen was tumor tissue, taken at baseline. CDR3 coding DNA: TGCAGTGCAAGGACAGTTGAAGCTTTCTTT. Translating gives CSARTVEAFF.